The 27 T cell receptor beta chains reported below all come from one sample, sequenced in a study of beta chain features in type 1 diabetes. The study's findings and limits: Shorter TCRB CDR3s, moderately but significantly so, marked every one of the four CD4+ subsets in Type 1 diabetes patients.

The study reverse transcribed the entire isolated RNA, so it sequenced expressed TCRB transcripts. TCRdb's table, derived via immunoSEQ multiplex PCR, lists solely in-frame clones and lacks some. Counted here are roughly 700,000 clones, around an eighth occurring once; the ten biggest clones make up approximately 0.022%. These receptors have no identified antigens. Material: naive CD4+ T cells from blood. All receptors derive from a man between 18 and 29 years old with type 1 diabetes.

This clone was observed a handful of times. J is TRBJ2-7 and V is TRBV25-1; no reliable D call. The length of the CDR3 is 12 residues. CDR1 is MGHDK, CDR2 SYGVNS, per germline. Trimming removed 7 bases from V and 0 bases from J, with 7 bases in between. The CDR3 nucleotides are TGTGCCAGCACCCTCAACTCCTACGAGCAGTACTTC. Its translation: CASTLNSYEQYF.

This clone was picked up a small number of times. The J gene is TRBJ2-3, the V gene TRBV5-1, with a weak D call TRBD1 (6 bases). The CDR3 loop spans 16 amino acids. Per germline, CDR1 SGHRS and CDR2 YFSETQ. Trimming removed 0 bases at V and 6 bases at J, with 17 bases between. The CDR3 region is CASSLAVVAGADTQYF. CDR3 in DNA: TGCGCCAGCAGCTTGGCCGTGGTGGCAGGGGCGGATACGCAGTATTTT.

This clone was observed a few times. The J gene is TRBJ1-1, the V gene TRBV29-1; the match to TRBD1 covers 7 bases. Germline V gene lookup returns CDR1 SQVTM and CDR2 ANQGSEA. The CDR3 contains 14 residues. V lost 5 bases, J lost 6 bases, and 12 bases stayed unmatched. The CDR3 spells CSVKNRGPRAEAFF. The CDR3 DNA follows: TGCAGCGTTAAGAACAGGGGCCCCAGGGCTGAAGCTTTCTTT.

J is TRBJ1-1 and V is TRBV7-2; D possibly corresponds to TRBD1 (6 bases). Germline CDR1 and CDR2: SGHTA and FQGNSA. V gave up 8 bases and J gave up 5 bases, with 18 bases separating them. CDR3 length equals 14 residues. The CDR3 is CASANQGQGTEAFF. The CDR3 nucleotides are TGTGCCAGCGCAAATCAGGGTCAGGGGACTGAAGCTTTCTTT. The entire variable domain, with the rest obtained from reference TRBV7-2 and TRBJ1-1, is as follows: GAGVSQSPSNKVTEKGKDVELRCDPISGHTALYWYRQSLGQGLEFLIYFQGNSAPDKSGLPSDRFSAERTGGSVSTLTIQRTQQEDSAVYLCASANQGQGTEAFFGQGTRLTVV.

CDR3 region: CASSQGGQETQYF. CDR3 in DNA: TGTGCCAGCAGTCAGGGAGGCCAAGAGACCCAGTACTTC. The chain is built from TRBV28 and TRBJ2-5, with a weak D call TRBD2 (6 bases). This CDR3 comprises 13 residues. Germline V gene lookup returns CDR1 MDHEN and CDR2 SYDVKM. Trimming removed 5 bases from V and 1 base from J, with 8 bases in between.

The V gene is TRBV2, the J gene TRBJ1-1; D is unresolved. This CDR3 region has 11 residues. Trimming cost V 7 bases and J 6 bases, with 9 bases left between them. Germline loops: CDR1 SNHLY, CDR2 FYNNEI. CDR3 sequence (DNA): TGTGCCAGCACCCTCGGCGCTGAAGCTTTCTTT. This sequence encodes CASTLGAEAFF. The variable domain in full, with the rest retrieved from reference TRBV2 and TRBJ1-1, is EPEVTQTPSHQVTQMGQEVILRCVPISNHLYFYWYRQILGQKVEFLVSFYNNEISEKSEIFDDQFSVERPDGSNFTLKIRSTKLEDSAMYFCASTLGAEAFFGQGTRLTVV.

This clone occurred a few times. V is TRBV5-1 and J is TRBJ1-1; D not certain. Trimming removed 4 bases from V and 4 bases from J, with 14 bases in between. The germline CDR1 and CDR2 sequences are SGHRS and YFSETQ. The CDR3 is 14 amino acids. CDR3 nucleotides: TGCGCCAGCAGCCTAGCAGTCGGAGGCACTGAAGCTTTCTTT. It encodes CASSLAVGGTEAFF.

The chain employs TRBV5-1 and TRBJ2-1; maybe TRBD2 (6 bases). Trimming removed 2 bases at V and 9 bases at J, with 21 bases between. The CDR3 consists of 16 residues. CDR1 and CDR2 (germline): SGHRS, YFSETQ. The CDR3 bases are TGCGCCAGCAGCTTAGCAAGGGGAGGCCTTTTGGTTGAGCAGTTCTTC. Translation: CASSLARGGLLVEQFF.

The DNA of the CDR3 is TGTGCCACCCGTCTTGAATCAAGGGATGAGCAGTTCTTC. Encoded protein: CATRLESRDEQFF. This chain connects TRBV10-3 to TRBJ2-1; D is undetermined. CDR3 length: 13 residues. The V and J ends lost 10 bases and 8 bases respectively, with 18 bases between them. Germline V gives CDR1 ENHRY, CDR2 SYGVKD.

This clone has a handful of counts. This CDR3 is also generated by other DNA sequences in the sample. CDR3 DNA: TGTGCCAGCAGTCTAAAGGGGTACGAGCAGTACTTC. Protein sequence: CASSLKGYEQYF. The V gene is TRBV28, the J gene TRBJ2-7, with D maybe TRBD1 (5 bases). The CDR3 is 12 amino acids. V shed 5 bases and J shed 4 bases, with 9 bases lying between them. From germline, CDR1 is MDHEN and CDR2 SYDVKM.

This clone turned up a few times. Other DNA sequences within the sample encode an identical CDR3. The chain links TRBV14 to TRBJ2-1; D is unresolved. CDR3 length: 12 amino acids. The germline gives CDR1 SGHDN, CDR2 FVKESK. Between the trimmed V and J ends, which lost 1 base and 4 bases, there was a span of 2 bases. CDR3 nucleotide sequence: TGTGCCAGCAGCCAAGGATACAATGAGCAGTTCTTC. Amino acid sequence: CASSQGYNEQFF.

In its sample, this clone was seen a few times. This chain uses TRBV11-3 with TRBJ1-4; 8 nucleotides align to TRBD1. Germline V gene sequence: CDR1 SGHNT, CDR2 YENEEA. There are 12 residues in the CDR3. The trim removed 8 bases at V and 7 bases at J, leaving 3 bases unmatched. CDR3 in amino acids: CASAGQGEKLFF. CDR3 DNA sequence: TGTGCCAGCGCCGGACAGGGTGAAAAACTGTTTTTT.

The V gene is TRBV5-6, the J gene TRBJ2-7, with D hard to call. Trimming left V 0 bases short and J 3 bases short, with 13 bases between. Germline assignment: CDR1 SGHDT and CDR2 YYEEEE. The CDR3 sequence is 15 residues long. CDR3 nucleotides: TGTGCCAGCAGCTTGGCCCGGACGGCTAGCTACGAGCAGTACTTC. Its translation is CASSLARTASYEQYF.

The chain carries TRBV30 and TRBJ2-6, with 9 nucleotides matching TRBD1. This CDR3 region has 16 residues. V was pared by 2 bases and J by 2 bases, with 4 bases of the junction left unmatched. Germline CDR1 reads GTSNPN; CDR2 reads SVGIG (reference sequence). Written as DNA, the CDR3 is TGTGCCTGGAGTCCGGACAGGGGAGCTGGGGCCAACGTCCTGACTTTC. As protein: CAWSPDRGAGANVLTF.

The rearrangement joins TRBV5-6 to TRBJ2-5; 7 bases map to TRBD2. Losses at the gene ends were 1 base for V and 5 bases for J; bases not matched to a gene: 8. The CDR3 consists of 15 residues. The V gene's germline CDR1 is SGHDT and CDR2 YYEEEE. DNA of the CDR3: TGTGCCAGCAGCTTGTTGGAGCGGGATGACGAGACCCAGTACTTC. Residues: CASSLLERDDETQYF.

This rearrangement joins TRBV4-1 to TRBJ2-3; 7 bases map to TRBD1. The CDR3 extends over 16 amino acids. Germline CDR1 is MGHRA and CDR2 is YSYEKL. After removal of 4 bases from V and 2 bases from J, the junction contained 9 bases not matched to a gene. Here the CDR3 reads CASSLVGTANTDTQYF. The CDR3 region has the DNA TGCGCCAGCAGCCTAGTTGGGACAGCGAACACAGATACGCAGTATTTT.

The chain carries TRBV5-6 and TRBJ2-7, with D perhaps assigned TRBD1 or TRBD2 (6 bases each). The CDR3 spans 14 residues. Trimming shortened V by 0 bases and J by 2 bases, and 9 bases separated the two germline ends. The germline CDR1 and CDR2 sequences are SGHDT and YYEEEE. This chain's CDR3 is CASSLVGGPYEQYF. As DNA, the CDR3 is TGTGCCAGCAGCTTGGTGGGGGGCCCCTACGAGCAGTACTTC.

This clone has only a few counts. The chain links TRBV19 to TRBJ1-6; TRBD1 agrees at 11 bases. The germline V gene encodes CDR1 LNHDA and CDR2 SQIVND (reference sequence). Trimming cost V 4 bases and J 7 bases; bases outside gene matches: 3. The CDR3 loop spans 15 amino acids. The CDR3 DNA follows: TGTGCCAGTAGTAAAGGGACAGGGGGAAATTCACCCCTCCACTTT. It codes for CASSKGTGGNSPLHF.

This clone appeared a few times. This CDR3 reads CASGGVPYTQYF. The CDR3 region has the DNA TGTGCCTCTGGGGGGGTCCCCTATACGCAGTATTTT. J is TRBJ2-3 and V is TRBV15, with TRBD2 matching over 7 bases. CDR1 and CDR2 from the germline V gene are LNHNV and YYDKDF (reference sequence). The CDR3 length is 12 residues. V was clipped by 11 bases and J by 7 bases; unmatched bases: 9.

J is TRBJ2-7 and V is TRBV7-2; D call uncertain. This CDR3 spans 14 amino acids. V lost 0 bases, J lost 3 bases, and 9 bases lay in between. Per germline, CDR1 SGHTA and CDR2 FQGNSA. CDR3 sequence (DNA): TGTGCCAGCAGCTTAGCGGGGTCCAACTACGAGCAGTACTTC. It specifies CASSLAGSNYEQYF. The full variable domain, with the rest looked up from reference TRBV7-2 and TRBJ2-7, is GAGVSQSPSNKVTEKGKDVELRCDPISGHTALYWYRQSLGQGLEFLIYFQGNSAPDKSGLPSDRFSAERTGGSVSTLTIQRTQQEDSAVYLCASSLAGSNYEQYFGPGTRLTVT.

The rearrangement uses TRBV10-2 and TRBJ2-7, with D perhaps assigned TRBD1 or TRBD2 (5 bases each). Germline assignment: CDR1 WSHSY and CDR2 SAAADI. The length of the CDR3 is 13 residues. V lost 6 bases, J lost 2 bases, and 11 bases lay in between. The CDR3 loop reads CASRRDGPYEQYF. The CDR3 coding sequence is TGCGCCAGCAGGAGGGACGGCCCCTACGAGCAGTACTTC.

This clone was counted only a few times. The CDR3 region is CASMADRGTQYF. CDR3 in DNA: TGTGCCAGTATGGCTGACAGGGGGACGCAGTATTTT. The rearrangement joins TRBV11-3 to TRBJ2-3, with 9 nucleotides matching TRBD1. The germline CDR1 and CDR2 sequences are SGHNT and YENEEA. Trimming removed 9 bases from V and 9 bases from J; junction bases left unmatched: 7. The CDR3 contains 12 residues. Combining the CDR3 with reference TRBV11-3 and TRBJ2-3 gives the whole variable domain EAGVVQSPRYKIIEKKQPVAFWCNPISGHNTLYWYLQNLGQGPELLIRYENEEAVDDSQLPKDRFSAERLKGVDSTLKIQPAELGDSAVYLCASMADRGTQYFGPGTRLTVL.

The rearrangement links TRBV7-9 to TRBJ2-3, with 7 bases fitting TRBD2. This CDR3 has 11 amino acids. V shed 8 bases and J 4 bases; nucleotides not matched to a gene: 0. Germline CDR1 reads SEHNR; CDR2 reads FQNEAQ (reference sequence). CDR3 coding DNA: TGTGCCAGCGGGGGGGCAGATACGCAGTATTTT. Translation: CASGGADTQYF.

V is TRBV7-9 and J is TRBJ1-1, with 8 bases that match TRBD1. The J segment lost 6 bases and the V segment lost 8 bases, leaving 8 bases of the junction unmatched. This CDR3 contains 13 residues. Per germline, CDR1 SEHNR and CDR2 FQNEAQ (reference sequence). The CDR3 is CASEGQGDSEAFF. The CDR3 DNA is TGTGCCAGCGAAGGACAGGGTGACTCTGAAGCTTTCTTT. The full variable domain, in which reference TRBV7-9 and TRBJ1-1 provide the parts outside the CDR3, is DTGVSQNPRHKITKRGQNVTFRCDPISEHNRLYWYRQTLGQGPEFLTYFQNEAQLEKSRLLSDRFSAERPKGSFSTLEIQRTEQGDSAMYLCASEGQGDSEAFFGQGTRLTVV.

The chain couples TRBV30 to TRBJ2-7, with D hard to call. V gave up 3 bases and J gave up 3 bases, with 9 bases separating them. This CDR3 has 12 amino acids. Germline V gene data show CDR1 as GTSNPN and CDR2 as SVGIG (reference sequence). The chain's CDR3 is CAWRQNNYEQYF. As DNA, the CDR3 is TGTGCCTGGAGGCAGAATAACTACGAGCAGTACTTC.

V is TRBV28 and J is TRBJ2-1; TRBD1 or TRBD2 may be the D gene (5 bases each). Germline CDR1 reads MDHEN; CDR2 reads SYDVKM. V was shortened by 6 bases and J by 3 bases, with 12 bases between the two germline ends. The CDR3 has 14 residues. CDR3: CASRPRGHYNEQFF. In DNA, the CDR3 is TGTGCCAGCAGACCCCGGGGCCACTACAATGAGCAGTTCTTC.

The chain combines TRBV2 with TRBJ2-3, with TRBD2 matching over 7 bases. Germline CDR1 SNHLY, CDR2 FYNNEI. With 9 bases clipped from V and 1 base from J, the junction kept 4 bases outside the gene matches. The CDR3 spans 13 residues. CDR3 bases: TGTGCCAGTCATAGCGGGCGCACAGATACGCAGTATTTT. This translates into CASHSGRTDTQYF.